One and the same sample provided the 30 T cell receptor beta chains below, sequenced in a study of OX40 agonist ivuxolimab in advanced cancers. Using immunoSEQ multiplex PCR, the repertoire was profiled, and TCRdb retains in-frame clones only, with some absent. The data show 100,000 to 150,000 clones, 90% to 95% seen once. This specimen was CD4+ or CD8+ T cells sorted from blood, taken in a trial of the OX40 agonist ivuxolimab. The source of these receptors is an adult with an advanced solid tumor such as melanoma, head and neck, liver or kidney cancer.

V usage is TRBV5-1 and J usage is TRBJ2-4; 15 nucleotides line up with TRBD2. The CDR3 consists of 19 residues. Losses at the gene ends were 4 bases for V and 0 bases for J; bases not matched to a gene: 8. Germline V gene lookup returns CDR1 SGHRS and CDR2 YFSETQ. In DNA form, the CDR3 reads TGCGCCAGCAGCCTCGGACTAGCGGGGGGGATTCTAGCCAAAAACATTCAGTACTTC. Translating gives CASSLGLAGGILAKNIQYF.

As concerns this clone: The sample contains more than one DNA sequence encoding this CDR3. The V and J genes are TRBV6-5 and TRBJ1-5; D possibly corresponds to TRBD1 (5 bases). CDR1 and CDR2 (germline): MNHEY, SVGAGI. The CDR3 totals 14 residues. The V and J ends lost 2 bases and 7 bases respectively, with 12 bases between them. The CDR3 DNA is TGTGCCAGCAGTTACGGAGGGGTCGGGCAGCCCCAGCATTTT. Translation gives CASSYGGVGQPQHF.

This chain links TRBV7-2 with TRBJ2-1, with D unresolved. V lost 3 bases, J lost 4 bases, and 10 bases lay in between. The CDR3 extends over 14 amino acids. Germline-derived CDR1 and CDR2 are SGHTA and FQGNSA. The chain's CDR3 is CASSFPGGYNEQFF. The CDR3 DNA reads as TGTGCCAGCAGCTTTCCCGGTGGGTACAATGAGCAGTTCTTC.

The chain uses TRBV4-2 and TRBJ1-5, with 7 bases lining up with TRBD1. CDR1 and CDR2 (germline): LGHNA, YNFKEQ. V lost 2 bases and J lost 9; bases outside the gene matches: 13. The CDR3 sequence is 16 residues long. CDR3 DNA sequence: TGTGCCAGCAGCCAACAAACAGGGGAAGAGATTCGGCCCCAGCATTTT. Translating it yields CASSQQTGEEIRPQHF.

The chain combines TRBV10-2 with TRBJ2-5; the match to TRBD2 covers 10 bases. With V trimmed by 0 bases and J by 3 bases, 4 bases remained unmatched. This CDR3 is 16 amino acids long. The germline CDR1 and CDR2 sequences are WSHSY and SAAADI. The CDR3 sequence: CASSESTSGLKETQYF. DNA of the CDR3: TGCGCCAGCAGTGAGTCGACTAGCGGGCTAAAAGAGACCCAGTACTTC.

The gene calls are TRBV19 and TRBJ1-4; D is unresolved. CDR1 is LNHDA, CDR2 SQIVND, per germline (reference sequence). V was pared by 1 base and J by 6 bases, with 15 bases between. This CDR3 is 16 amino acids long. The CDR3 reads CASSIGAGYPDEKLFF. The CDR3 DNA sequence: TGTGCCAGTAGTATAGGGGCTGGGTATCCGGATGAAAAACTGTTTTTT.

CDR3 amino acids: CASSLGPTGNYGYTF. The CDR3 nucleotides read TGTGCCAGCAGCTTGGGGCCGACAGGGAACTATGGCTACACCTTC. The chain combines TRBV7-3 with TRBJ1-2; 7 bases line up with TRBD1. The V gene end was trimmed by 3 bases and the J gene end by 2 bases; junction bases not matched to a gene: 6. Per germline, CDR1 SGHTA and CDR2 FQGTGA. This CDR3 is 15 amino acids long.

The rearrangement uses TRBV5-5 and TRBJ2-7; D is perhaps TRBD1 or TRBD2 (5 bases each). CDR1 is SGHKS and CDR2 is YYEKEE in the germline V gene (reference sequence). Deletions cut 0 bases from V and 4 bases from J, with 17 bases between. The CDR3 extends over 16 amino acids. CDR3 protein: CASSLVEGLVSYEQYF. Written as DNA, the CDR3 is TGTGCCAGCAGCTTGGTTGAGGGGCTTGTTTCTTACGAGCAGTACTTC.

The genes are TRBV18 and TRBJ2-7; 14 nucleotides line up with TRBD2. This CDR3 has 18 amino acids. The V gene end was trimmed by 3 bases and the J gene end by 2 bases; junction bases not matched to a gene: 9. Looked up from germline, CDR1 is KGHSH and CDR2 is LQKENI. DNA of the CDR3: TGTGCCAGCTCACCGATTGGGACTAGCGGGAGCCCCCCCTACGAGCAGTACTTC. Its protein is CASSPIGTSGSPPYEQYF.

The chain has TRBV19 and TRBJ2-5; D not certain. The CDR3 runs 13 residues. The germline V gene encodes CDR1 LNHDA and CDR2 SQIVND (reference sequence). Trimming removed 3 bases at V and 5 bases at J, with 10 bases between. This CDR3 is CASSMGRQETQYF. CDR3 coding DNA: TGTGCCAGTAGTATGGGCCGGCAGGAGACCCAGTACTTC. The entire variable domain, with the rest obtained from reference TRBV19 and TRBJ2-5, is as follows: DGGITQSPKYLFRKEGQNVTLSCEQNLNHDAMYWYRQDPGQGLRLIYYSQIVNDFQKGDIAEGYSVSREKKESFPLTVTSAQKNPTAFYLCASSMGRQETQYFGPGTRLLVL.

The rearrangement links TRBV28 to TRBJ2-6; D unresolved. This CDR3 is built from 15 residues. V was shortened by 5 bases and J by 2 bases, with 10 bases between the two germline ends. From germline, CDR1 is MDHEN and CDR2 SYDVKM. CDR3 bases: TGTGCCAGCAGTAATCCAGGTGCTGGGGCCAACGTCCTGACTTTC. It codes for CASSNPGAGANVLTF. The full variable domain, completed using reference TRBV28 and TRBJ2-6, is DVKVTQSSRYLVKRTGEKVFLECVQDMDHENMFWYRQDPGLGLRLIYFSYDVKMKEKGDIPEGYSVSREKKERFSLILESASTNQTSMYLCASSNPGAGANVLTFGAGSRLTVL.

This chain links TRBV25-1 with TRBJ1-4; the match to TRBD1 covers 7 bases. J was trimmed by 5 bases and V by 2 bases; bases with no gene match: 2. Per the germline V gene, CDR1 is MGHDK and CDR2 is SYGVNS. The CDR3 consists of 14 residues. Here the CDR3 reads CASSETGANEKLFF. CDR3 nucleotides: TGTGCCAGCAGTGAAACAGGGGCCAATGAAAAACTGTTTTTT.

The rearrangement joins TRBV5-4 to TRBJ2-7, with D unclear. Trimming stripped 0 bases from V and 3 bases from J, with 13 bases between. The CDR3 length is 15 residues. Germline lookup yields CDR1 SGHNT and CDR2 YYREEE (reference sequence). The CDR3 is CASSLGAANLYEQYF. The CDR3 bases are TGTGCCAGCAGCTTGGGGGCAGCGAACCTCTACGAGCAGTACTTC.

CDR3 coding DNA: TGTGCCAGCAGAACCGGGACAGGGGCCGCACCTATTAACTATGGCTACACCTTC. It codes for CASRTGTGAAPINYGYTF. This chain connects TRBV5-4 to TRBJ1-2; 10 bases agree with TRBD1. The CDR3 covers 18 residues. The junction had 14 bases not matched to a gene; V was cut back by 5 bases and J by 1 base. Germline assignment: CDR1 SGHNT and CDR2 YYREEE (reference sequence).

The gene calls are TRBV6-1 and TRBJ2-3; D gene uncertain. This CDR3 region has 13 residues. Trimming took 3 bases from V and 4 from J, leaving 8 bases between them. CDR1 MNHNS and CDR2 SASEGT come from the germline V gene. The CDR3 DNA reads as TGTGCCAGCAGTGATTCAGTGGCAGATACGCAGTATTTT. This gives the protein CASSDSVADTQYF.

CDR3 loop: CASRGSTNYGYTF. Written as DNA, the CDR3 is TGTGCCAGTAGAGGTTCAACTAACTATGGCTACACCTTC. V and J are TRBV19 and TRBJ1-2; D gene unclear. Deletions cut 6 bases from V and 0 bases from J, with 8 bases between. Germline lookup yields CDR1 LNHDA and CDR2 SQIVND (reference sequence). The CDR3 has 13 residues.

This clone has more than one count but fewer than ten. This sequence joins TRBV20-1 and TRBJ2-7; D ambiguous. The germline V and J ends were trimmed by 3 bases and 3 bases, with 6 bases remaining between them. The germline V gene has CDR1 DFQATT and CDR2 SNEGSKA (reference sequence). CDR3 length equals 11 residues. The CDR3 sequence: CSARSIYEQYF. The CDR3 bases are TGCAGTGCTAGGTCGATCTACGAGCAGTACTTC.

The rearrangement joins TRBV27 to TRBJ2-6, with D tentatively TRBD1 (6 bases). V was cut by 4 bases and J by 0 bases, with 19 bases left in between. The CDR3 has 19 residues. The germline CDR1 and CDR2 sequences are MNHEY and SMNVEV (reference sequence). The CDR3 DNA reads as TGTGCCAGCAGTTCCTTACGGGACAACCACTTCTCTGGGGCCAACGTCCTGACTTTC. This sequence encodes CASSSLRDNHFSGANVLTF. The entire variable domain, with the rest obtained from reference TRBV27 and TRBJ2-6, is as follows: EAQVTQNPRYLITVTGKKLTVTCSQNMNHEYMSWYRQDPGLGLRQIYYSMNVEVTDKGDVPEGYKVSRKEKRNFPLILESPSPNQTSLYFCASSSLRDNHFSGANVLTFGAGSRLTVL.

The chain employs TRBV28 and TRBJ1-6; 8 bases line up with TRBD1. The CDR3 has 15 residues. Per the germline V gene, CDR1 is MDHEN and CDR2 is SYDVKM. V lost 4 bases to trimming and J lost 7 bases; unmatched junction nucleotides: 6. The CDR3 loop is CASSSQGARNSPLHF. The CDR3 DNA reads TGTGCCAGCAGTTCCCAGGGGGCTCGAAATTCACCCCTCCACTTT. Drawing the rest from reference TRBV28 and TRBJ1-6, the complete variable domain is DVKVTQSSRYLVKRTGEKVFLECVQDMDHENMFWYRQDPGLGLRLIYFSYDVKMKEKGDIPEGYSVSREKKERFSLILESASTNQTSMYLCASSSQGARNSPLHFGNGTRLTVT.

CDR3 region: CASSPASPTYEQYF. The CDR3, as DNA: TGTGCCAGCAGCCCCGCTAGCCCCACCTACGAGCAGTACTTC. The chain couples TRBV7-2 to TRBJ2-7; D is perhaps TRBD2 (5 bases). The ends were cut back, 5 bases at V and 2 bases at J, with 13 bases in the middle. Germline CDR1 is SGHTA and CDR2 is FQGNSA. The length of the CDR3 is 14 residues.

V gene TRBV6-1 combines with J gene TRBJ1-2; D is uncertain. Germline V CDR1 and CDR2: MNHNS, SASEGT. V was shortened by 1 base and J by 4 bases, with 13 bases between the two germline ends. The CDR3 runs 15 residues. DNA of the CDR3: TGTGCCAGCAGTGAAGGGTACGGGTATGGCTATGGCTACACCTTC. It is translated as CASSEGYGYGYGYTF.

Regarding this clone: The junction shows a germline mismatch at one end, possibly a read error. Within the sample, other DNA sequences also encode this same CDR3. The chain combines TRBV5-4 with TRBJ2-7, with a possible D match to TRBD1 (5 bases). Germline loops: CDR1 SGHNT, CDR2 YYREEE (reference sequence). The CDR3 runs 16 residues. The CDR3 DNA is TGCGCCAGCAGCCCTGCTCAGGGCGCCTCCTCCTACGAGCAGTACTTC. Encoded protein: CASSPAQGASSYEQYF.

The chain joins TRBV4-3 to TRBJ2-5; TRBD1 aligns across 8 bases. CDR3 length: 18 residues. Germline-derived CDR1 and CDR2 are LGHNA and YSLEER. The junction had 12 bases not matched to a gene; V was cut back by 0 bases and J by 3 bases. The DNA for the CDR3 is TGCGCCAGCAGCCAAGAAGGCCCCAGGGGGCCGTTGAAAGAGACCCAGTACTTC. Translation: CASSQEGPRGPLKETQYF.

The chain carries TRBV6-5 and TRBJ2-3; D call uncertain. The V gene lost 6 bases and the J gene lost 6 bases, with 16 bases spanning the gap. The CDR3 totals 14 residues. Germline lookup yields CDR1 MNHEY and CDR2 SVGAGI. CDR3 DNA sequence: TGTGCCAGCAGAGGAGACTGGGGAATGGATACGCAGTATTTT. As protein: CASRGDWGMDTQYF.

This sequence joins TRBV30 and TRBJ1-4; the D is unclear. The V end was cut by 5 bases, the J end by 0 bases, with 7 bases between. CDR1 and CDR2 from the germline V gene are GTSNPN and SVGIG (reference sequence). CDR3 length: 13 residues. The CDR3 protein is CAWERATNEKLFF. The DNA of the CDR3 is TGTGCCTGGGAGCGTGCAACTAATGAAAAACTGTTTTTT.

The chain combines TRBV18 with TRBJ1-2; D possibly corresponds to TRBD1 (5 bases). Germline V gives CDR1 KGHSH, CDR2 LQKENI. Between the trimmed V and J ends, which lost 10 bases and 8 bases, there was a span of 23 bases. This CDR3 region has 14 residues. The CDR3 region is CATEPVGAQRGYTF. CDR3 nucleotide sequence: TGTGCCACCGAACCAGTAGGGGCTCAACGGGGCTACACCTTC.

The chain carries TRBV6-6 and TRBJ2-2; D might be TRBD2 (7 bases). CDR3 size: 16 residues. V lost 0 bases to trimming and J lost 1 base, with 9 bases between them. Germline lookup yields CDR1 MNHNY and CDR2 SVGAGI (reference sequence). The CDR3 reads CASSYSGGLNTGELFF. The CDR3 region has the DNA TGTGCCAGCAGTTACTCGGGGGGGCTGAACACCGGGGAGCTGTTTTTT.

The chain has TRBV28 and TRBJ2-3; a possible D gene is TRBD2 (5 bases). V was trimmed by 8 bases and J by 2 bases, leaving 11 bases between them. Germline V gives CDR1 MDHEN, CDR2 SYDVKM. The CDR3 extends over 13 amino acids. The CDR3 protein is CASGGLSTDTQYF. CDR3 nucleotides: TGTGCCAGCGGTGGACTTTCCACAGATACGCAGTATTTT.

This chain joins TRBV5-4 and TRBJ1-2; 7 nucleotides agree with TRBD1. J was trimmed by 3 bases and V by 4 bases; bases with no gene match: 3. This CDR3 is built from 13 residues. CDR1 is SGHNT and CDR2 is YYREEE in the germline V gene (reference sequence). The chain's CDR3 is CASSPGQDYGYTF. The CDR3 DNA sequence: TGTGCCAGCAGCCCCGGACAGGACTATGGCTACACCTTC. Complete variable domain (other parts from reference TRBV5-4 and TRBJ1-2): ETGVTQSPTHLIKTRGQQVTLRCSSQSGHNTVSWYQQALGQGPQFIFQYYREEENGRGNFPPRFSGLQFPNYSSELNVNALELDDSALYLCASSPGQDYGYTFGSGTRLTVV.

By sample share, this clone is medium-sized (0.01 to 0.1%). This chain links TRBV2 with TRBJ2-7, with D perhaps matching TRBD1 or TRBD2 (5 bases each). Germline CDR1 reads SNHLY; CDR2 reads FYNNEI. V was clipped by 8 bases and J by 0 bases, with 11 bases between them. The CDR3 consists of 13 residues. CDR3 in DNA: TGTGCCAGCCGACGGGACGCCTCCTACGAGCAGTACTTC. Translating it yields CASRRDASYEQYF. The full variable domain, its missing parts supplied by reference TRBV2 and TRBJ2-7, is EPEVTQTPSHQVTQMGQEVILRCVPISNHLYFYWYRQILGQKVEFLVSFYNNEISEKSEIFDDQFSVERPDGSNFTLKIRSTKLEDSAMYFCASRRDASYEQYFGPGTRLTVT.